This T cell receptor beta chain was documented in a study of blood T cell repertoires in COVID-19. Study details: The study drew acute and convalescent COVID-19 samples from the United States, Italy and Spain. The analysed material was cDNA or gDNA that came from T cells, B-cell-depleted T cells, or PBMCs.

Original data processing: For nucleated cells, counts were estimated from reference gene primer amplification. TCRdb's copy holds only in-frame clones and misses some; the assay was immunoSEQ multiplex PCR. From that table come the V and J calls and clone size; the DNA was used to work out D and trimming. Of roughly 200,000 clones in the sample, more than 80% were seen once. The CDR3 contains 16 residues. Germline V CDR1 and CDR2: LNHDA, SQIVND (reference sequence). V was clipped by 4 bases and J by 2 bases, with 15 bases between them. What was sequenced was peripheral blood. This TCR was recovered from a woman in her sixties with acute or convalescent COVID-19. The genes are TRBV19 and TRBJ1-3; D not certain. This CDR3 is CASSSTGAATGNTIYF. CDR3 coding DNA: TGTGCCAGTAGTAGTACCGGAGCCGCCACTGGAAACACCATATATTTT.